Shown below are 31 T cell receptor beta chains from a single sample sequenced in a study of T cells after posttransplantation cyclophosphamide. TCRdb keeps only in-frame clones here, not all; method: immunoSEQ multiplex PCR. Of tens of thousands of clones in the sample, 70% to 90% were seen once. The sequenced sample consisted of PBMCs. The receptors were gathered from a man aged 30-40 years with a blood cancer, CMV-positive, and with a related stem cell donor.

The chain links TRBV28 to TRBJ2-1; D might be TRBD1 (7 bases). Trimming took 2 bases from V and 7 from J, leaving 18 bases between them. Germline-derived CDR1 and CDR2 are MDHEN and SYDVKM. The CDR3 has 16 residues. The CDR3 loop reads CASSLLKAGGKNEQFF. The CDR3 DNA sequence: TGTGCCAGCAGTTTACTGAAGGCAGGGGGGAAGAATGAGCAGTTCTTC. Full variable domain (outside the CDR3, taken from reference TRBV28 and TRBJ2-1): DVKVTQSSRYLVKRTGEKVFLECVQDMDHENMFWYRQDPGLGLRLIYFSYDVKMKEKGDIPEGYSVSREKKERFSLILESASTNQTSMYLCASSLLKAGGKNEQFFGPGTRLTVL.

The rearrangement joins TRBV2 to TRBJ2-3; possible D gene TRBD2, 6 bases. Germline CDR1 is SNHLY and CDR2 is FYNNEI. This CDR3 spans 17 amino acids. The ends were cut back, 7 bases at V and 0 bases at J, with 20 bases in the middle. Here the CDR3 DNA reads TGTGCCAGCATCAGACTAGGAACGTGGGCTAGCACAGATACGCAGTATTTT. As protein: CASIRLGTWASTDTQYF. Supplemented by reference TRBV2 and TRBJ2-3, the full variable domain reads EPEVTQTPSHQVTQMGQEVILRCVPISNHLYFYWYRQILGQKVEFLVSFYNNEISEKSEIFDDQFSVERPDGSNFTLKIRSTKLEDSAMYFCASIRLGTWASTDTQYFGPGTRLTVL.

V gene TRBV5-1 combines with J gene TRBJ2-5; 12 nucleotides match TRBD2. Unmatched junction bases numbered 4, after V lost 4 bases and J lost 0 bases. The CDR3 runs to 16 residues. From germline, CDR1 is SGHRS and CDR2 YFSETQ. DNA for the CDR3: TGCGCCAGCAGCCAGGGGACTAGCGGGTACCAAGAGACCCAGTACTTC. Translated, it gives CASSQGTSGYQETQYF.

The chain couples TRBV10-3 to TRBJ2-1; 9 bases fit TRBD2. The CDR3 runs to 14 residues. V was clipped by 10 bases and J by 5 bases; unmatched bases: 9. Germline loops: CDR1 ENHRY, CDR2 SYGVKD. As DNA, the CDR3 is TGTGCCACCGGGGGAAGCGGGAGGAACAATGAGCAGTTCTTC. This translates into CATGGSGRNNEQFF.

The J gene is TRBJ1-3, the V gene TRBV9, with TRBD1 as a possible D gene (6 bases). CDR3 length: 13 amino acids. From germline, CDR1 is SGDLS and CDR2 YYNGEE. Trimming shortened V by 4 bases and J by 4 bases, and 9 bases separated the two germline ends. CDR3 coding DNA: TGTGCCAGCAGCTTCAGGGGAGGAAACACCATATATTTT. This translates into CASSFRGGNTIYF.

The rearrangement uses TRBV4-2 and TRBJ2-5; D is ambiguous. V lost 6 bases to trimming and J lost 4 bases, with 9 bases between them. The CDR3 is made up of 12 amino acids. CDR1 is LGHNA, CDR2 YNFKEQ, per germline. CDR3 protein: CASSQPGETQYF. Written as DNA, the CDR3 is TGTGCCAGCAGTCAACCGGGAGAGACCCAGTACTTC.

V and J are TRBV9 and TRBJ2-5, with 11 bases identical to TRBD2. Germline lookup yields CDR1 SGDLS and CDR2 YYNGEE. The CDR3 contains 16 residues. V was clipped by 4 bases and J by 2 bases; unmatched bases: 7. CDR3 coding DNA: TGTGCCAGCAGCACCGGGACTAGCGGAATTCAAGAGACCCAGTACTTC. This sequence encodes CASSTGTSGIQETQYF. The full variable domain, with the rest looked up from reference TRBV9 and TRBJ2-5, is DSGVTQTPKHLITATGQRVTLRCSPRSGDLSVYWYQQSLDQGLQFLIQYYNGEERAKGNILERFSAQQFPDLHSELNLSSLELGDSALYFCASSTGTSGIQETQYFGPGTRLLVL.

This chain uses TRBV5-5 with TRBJ1-3; D is perhaps TRBD1 (6 bases). This CDR3 contains 15 residues. The V end lost 0 bases, the J end lost 0 bases, and 7 bases lay between the germline ends. CDR1 is SGHKS, CDR2 YYEKEE, per germline (reference sequence). The CDR3 DNA reads as TGTGCCAGCAGCTTGGGACAGGTCTCTGGAAACACCATATATTTT. Protein: CASSLGQVSGNTIYF.

The chain joins TRBV28 to TRBJ2-3, with 7 bases fitting TRBD2. Unmatched junction bases numbered 1, after V lost 2 bases and J lost 2 bases. The CDR3 has 14 amino acids. Germline CDR1 MDHEN, CDR2 SYDVKM. The CDR3 spells CASSLGGVTDTQYF. The CDR3 region has the DNA TGTGCCAGCAGTTTAGGGGGGGTCACAGATACGCAGTATTTT. Filled out from reference TRBV28 and TRBJ2-3, the complete variable domain reads DVKVTQSSRYLVKRTGEKVFLECVQDMDHENMFWYRQDPGLGLRLIYFSYDVKMKEKGDIPEGYSVSREKKERFSLILESASTNQTSMYLCASSLGGVTDTQYFGPGTRLTVL.

The chain uses TRBV6-6 and TRBJ1-1; TRBD1 is a possible D gene (6 bases). CDR3 length equals 15 residues. The V end lost 0 bases, the J end lost 4 bases, and 12 bases lay between the germline ends. Germline V gives CDR1 MNHNY, CDR2 SVGAGI (reference sequence). The CDR3 DNA reads as TGTGCCAGCAGTTACTCGCAGGGGCTGGGCACTGAAGCTTTCTTT. This gives the protein CASSYSQGLGTEAFF.

This rearrangement joins TRBV5-5 to TRBJ2-7; D not certain. The germline V and J ends were trimmed by 0 bases and 3 bases, with 10 bases remaining between them. The germline V gene encodes CDR1 SGHKS and CDR2 YYEKEE (reference sequence). The CDR3 has 14 amino acids. The chain's CDR3 is CASSLVGSRYEQYF. CDR3 DNA sequence: TGTGCCAGCAGCTTGGTTGGTTCGCGCTACGAGCAGTACTTC. Based on the CDR3 plus reference TRBV5-5 and TRBJ2-7, the full variable domain is DAGVTQSPTHLIKTRGQQVTLRCSPISGHKSVSWYQQVLGQGPQFIFQYYEKEERGRGNFPDRFSARQFPNYSSELNVNALLLGDSALYLCASSLVGSRYEQYFGPGTRLTVT.

The genes are TRBV19 and TRBJ1-4; TRBD1 aligns across 9 bases. V was pared by 6 bases and J by 5 bases, with 10 bases of the junction left unmatched. This CDR3 has 16 amino acids. CDR1 and CDR2 (germline): LNHDA, SQIVND (reference sequence). CDR3 protein: CASRPPRQGVNEKLFF. CDR3 nucleotide sequence: TGTGCCAGTAGGCCCCCTCGACAGGGGGTAAATGAAAAACTGTTTTTT.

The genes are TRBV5-1 and TRBJ1-1; TRBD1 agrees at 7 bases. The CDR3 loop spans 16 amino acids. With 4 bases clipped from V and 1 base from J, the junction kept 10 bases outside the gene matches. CDR1 SGHRS and CDR2 YFSETQ come from the germline V gene. The DNA of the CDR3 is TGCGCCAGCAGCGAGTATAAGGGGGCCCGGAACACTGAAGCTTTCTTT. It codes for CASSEYKGARNTEAFF.

CDR3 in DNA: TGTGCCAGCAGTTCGGGGGGCTATGGCTACACCTTC. Translation: CASSSGGYGYTF. The chain links TRBV27 to TRBJ1-2, with D possibly TRBD1 on 5 matching bases. The CDR3 has 12 residues. V was pared by 4 bases and J by 4 bases, with 7 bases between. In germline, CDR1 is MNHEY, CDR2 SMNVEV (reference sequence).

The genes are TRBV5-4 and TRBJ1-1; unclear D gene. The CDR3 is 14 residues long. Germline lookup yields CDR1 SGHNT and CDR2 YYREEE (reference sequence). V shed 5 bases and J shed 7 bases, with 18 bases lying between them. The CDR3 protein is CASSPDPVRNEAFF. The CDR3 coding sequence is TGTGCCAGCAGTCCCGACCCGGTGAGGAATGAAGCTTTCTTT.

This clone appeared a few times. The chain couples TRBV5-6 to TRBJ2-3; 7 bases fit TRBD1. The CDR3 runs 17 residues. Germline V lookup: CDR1 SGHDT, CDR2 YYEEEE. V dropped 0 bases and J dropped 1; count of bases not matched to a gene: 8. The CDR3 loop reads CASSLALSGGGTDTQYF. DNA for the CDR3: TGTGCCAGCAGCTTGGCGCTTTCAGGGGGTGGCACAGATACGCAGTATTTT.

The table lists this clone with a few counts. The gene calls are TRBV6-1 and TRBJ1-3, with 9 bases that match TRBD1. CDR3 length: 15 amino acids. Germline CDR1 reads MNHNS; CDR2 reads SASEGT. The V and J ends lost 5 bases and 3 bases, in that order; junction bases with no gene match: 5. The chain's CDR3 is CASSRTGGFGNTIYF. DNA for the CDR3: TGTGCCAGCAGTAGAACAGGGGGCTTTGGAAACACCATATATTTT.

This rearrangement joins TRBV29-1 to TRBJ2-6, with 10 bases identical to TRBD1. The V and J ends lost 6 bases and 3 bases, in that order; junction bases with no gene match: 8. Germline CDR1 and CDR2: SQVTM and ANQGSEA. The CDR3 has 16 residues. CDR3: CSVQGTGVFGANVLTF. The CDR3 DNA is TGCAGCGTGCAGGGGACAGGGGTCTTTGGGGCCAACGTCCTGACTTTC.

The V gene is TRBV28, the J gene TRBJ2-5; 9 bases align to TRBD2. The J call may be faulty, since TRBJ2-7 better matches the DNA end. The V gene's germline CDR1 is MDHEN and CDR2 SYDVKM. The length of the CDR3 is 17 residues. CDR3 nucleotides: TGTGCCAGCAGGCCGCGTTATGAGCGGGAGGAATCCTACGAGCAGTACTTC. This sequence encodes CASRPRYEREESYEQYF.

This clone was detected only a few times. The chain is built from TRBV11-2 and TRBJ2-7, with 9 bases that match TRBD1. Germline V gives CDR1 SGHAT, CDR2 FQNNGV. This CDR3 comprises 17 residues. V was clipped by 4 bases and J by 1 base; unmatched bases: 11. Here the CDR3 reads CASSSQHRGRVSYEQYF. CDR3 DNA: TGTGCCAGCAGCTCCCAGCACAGGGGGCGAGTATCCTACGAGCAGTACTTC.

The rearrangement joins TRBV7-3 to TRBJ2-5, with 8 positions matching TRBD2. Looked up from germline, CDR1 is SGHTA and CDR2 is FQGTGA. The CDR3 loop spans 16 amino acids. After removal of 5 bases from V and 2 bases from J, the junction contained 10 bases not matched to a gene. Written as DNA, the CDR3 is TGTGCCAGCAGCCGGGGGCTAGCGGGTGGACAAGAGACCCAGTACTTC. It codes for CASSRGLAGGQETQYF.

The genes are TRBV19 and TRBJ1-4; 8 nucleotides match TRBD1. The junction had 10 bases not matched to a gene; V was cut back by 5 bases and J by 8 bases. Germline-derived CDR1 and CDR2 are LNHDA and SQIVND (reference sequence). The CDR3 is 15 residues long. The CDR3 DNA is TGTGCCAGTAGTCGATCGGACAGGGAGGACGAAAAACTGTTTTTT. Its translation is CASSRSDREDEKLFF.

The chain links TRBV7-9 to TRBJ2-7, with 7 bases matching TRBD2. Losses at the gene ends were 5 bases for V and 5 bases for J; bases not matched to a gene: 6. CDR1 SEHNR and CDR2 FQNEAQ come from the germline V gene (reference sequence). The CDR3 contains 13 residues. CDR3 DNA: TGTGCCAGCAGCCGGGGGGAGGTAGACGAGCAGTACTTC. It yields the protein CASSRGEVDEQYF.

This rearrangement joins TRBV29-1 to TRBJ1-1, with D unclear. The CDR3 has 13 residues. In germline, CDR1 is SQVTM, CDR2 ANQGSEA. The V end lost 7 bases, the J end lost 3 bases, and 15 bases lay between the germline ends. CDR3 residues: CSGRGKADTEAFF. As DNA, the CDR3 is TGCAGCGGAAGAGGGAAGGCAGACACTGAAGCTTTCTTT.

V and J are TRBV11-2 and TRBJ2-7; tentatively, D is TRBD2 (5 bases). Trimming shortened V by 4 bases and J by 0 bases, and 13 bases separated the two germline ends. This CDR3 is built from 15 residues. Germline V CDR1 and CDR2: SGHAT, FQNNGV. CDR3 residues: CASSSLFEGSYEQYF. The CDR3 DNA sequence: TGTGCCAGCAGCTCCCTTTTCGAGGGCTCCTACGAGCAGTACTTC.

The CDR3 DNA reads TGTGCCAGCAGTTTTGGGGGAGGTAACTACAATGAGCAGTTCTTC. Translated: CASSFGGGNYNEQFF. The genes are TRBV28 and TRBJ2-1, with D perhaps matching TRBD2 (6 bases). The CDR3 runs 15 residues. V was clipped by 3 bases and J by 3 bases, with 12 bases between them. Germline V gene sequence: CDR1 MDHEN, CDR2 SYDVKM.

The chain couples TRBV19 to TRBJ2-7, with 9 positions matching TRBD2. The germline gives CDR1 LNHDA, CDR2 SQIVND (reference sequence). The J segment lost 2 bases and the V segment lost 3 bases, leaving 11 bases of the junction unmatched. The length of the CDR3 is 17 residues. The CDR3 DNA follows: TGTGCCAGTAGTATTCAGTTCGGAGCGGGAGGAACCTACGAGCAGTACTTC. Translation: CASSIQFGAGGTYEQYF.

V and J are TRBV5-1 and TRBJ1-1, with 10 positions matching TRBD1. This CDR3 contains 19 residues. J gave up 1 base and V 3 bases, and 15 bases lay outside the gene matches. Per germline, CDR1 SGHRS and CDR2 YFSETQ. The CDR3 here is CASSWDRQGALTKNTEAFF. The CDR3 DNA is TGCGCCAGCAGCTGGGACAGACAGGGGGCGTTAACAAAGAACACTGAAGCTTTCTTT.

The V gene is TRBV15, the J gene TRBJ2-7; TRBD1 matches 11 bases. Trimming removed 1 base from V and 3 bases from J; junction bases left unmatched: 2. The CDR3 sequence is 15 residues long. Germline loops: CDR1 LNHNV, CDR2 YYDKDF (reference sequence). The CDR3 sequence: CATSRGDRGSYEQYF. For the CDR3, the DNA is TGTGCCACCAGCAGAGGGGACAGGGGGAGCTACGAGCAGTACTTC.

This sequence joins TRBV4-1 and TRBJ2-4, with D perhaps TRBD1 (5 bases). The CDR3 loop spans 11 amino acids. Germline V gives CDR1 MGHRA, CDR2 YSYEKL. Trimming shortened V by 8 bases and J by 5 bases, and 7 bases separated the two germline ends. The DNA of the CDR3 is TGCGCCAGCGGACAACAAAACATTCAGTACTTC. This sequence encodes CASGQQNIQYF.

The genes are TRBV11-1 and TRBJ1-1; TRBD1 agrees at 8 bases. Germline CDR1 and CDR2: SGHAT and FQDESV (reference sequence). The CDR3 is made up of 17 amino acids. After removal of 4 bases from V and 0 bases from J, the junction contained 10 bases not matched to a gene. CDR3 in DNA: TGTGCCAGCAGCTCGGACAGGGTTGGCCCTATGAACACTGAAGCTTTCTTT. Its translation: CASSSDRVGPMNTEAFF.